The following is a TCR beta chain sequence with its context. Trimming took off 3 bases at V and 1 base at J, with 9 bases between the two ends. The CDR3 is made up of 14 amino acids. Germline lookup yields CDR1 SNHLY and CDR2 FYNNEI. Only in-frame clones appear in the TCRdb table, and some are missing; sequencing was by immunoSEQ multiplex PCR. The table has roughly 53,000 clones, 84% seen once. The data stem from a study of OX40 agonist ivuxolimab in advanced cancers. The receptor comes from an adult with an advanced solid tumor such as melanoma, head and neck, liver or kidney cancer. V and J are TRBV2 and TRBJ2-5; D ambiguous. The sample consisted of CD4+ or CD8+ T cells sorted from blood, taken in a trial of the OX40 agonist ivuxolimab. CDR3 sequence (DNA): TGTGCCAGCAGTGATGGGCGGATCCAAGAGACCCAGTACTTC. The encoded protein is CASSDGRIQETQYF.